This is a list of T cell receptor beta chains from one sample in a study of identical twins. Each CDR3 protein gets one entry after TCRdb re-called the 5' RACE reads with MiXCR. The data show approximately 620,000 distinct CDR3 sequences, with more than 6.5% seen just once and 0.75% to 1% held by the top ten. These data are also associated with another study on yellow fever vaccine responses in identical twins.

What was sequenced was PBMCs. Every receptor here comes from a woman between 18 and 29 years old in good health. The CDR3 runs from the conserved cysteine through the conserved F or W. D genes are given only for firm matches. The listing skips clone size in some rows; elsewhere it reads once, few, many or a size class.

j_gene: TRBJ2-3; d_gene: .; abundance: .; v_gene: TRBV7-2; CDR3nt: TGTGCCAGCAGCATAGGAGGAGGCAGCACAGATACGCAGTATTTT; CDR3aa: CASSIGGGSTDTQYF
j_gene: TRBJ1-2; d_gene: TRBD1; abundance: .; v_gene: TRBV6-5; CDR3nt: TGTGCCAGCAGTTACGGTGCGGGACAGGTCTATGGCTACACCTTC; CDR3aa: CASSYGAGQVYGYTF
j_gene: TRBJ2-7; d_gene: .; abundance: .; v_gene: TRBV2; CDR3nt: TGTGCCAGCATTGAGGTTACCTACGAGCAGTACTTC; CDR3aa: CASIEVTYEQYF
j_gene: TRBJ2-1; d_gene: .; abundance: many; v_gene: TRBV28; CDR3nt: TGTGCCAGCAGCCAAACAGGGTATGAGCAGTTCTTC; CDR3aa: CASSQTGYEQFF
j_gene: TRBJ1-5; d_gene: .; abundance: .; v_gene: TRBV12-3/TRBV12-4; CDR3nt: TGTGCCAGCAGTCCAGACAGAGCTAGCAATCAGCCCCAGCATTTT; CDR3aa: CASSPDRASNQPQHF
j_gene: TRBJ2-1; d_gene: .; abundance: few; v_gene: TRBV24-1; CDR3nt: TGTGCCACCAGTGATTTGAGGGGCGGACACCCCAATAATGAGCAGTTCTTC; CDR3aa: CATSDLRGGHPNNEQFF
j_gene: TRBJ2-1; d_gene: .; abundance: few; v_gene: TRBV7-8; CDR3nt: TGTGCCAGCGGACGACGCGGGGACTCCTACAATGAGCAGTTCTTC; CDR3aa: CASGRRGDSYNEQFF
j_gene: TRBJ2-3; d_gene: .; abundance: few; v_gene: TRBV9; CDR3nt: TGTGCCAGCAGCGTAACTCCCATCGGGAGCACAGATACGCAGTATTTT; CDR3aa: CASSVTPIGSTDTQYF
j_gene: TRBJ2-4; d_gene: TRBD2; abundance: .; v_gene: TRBV11-2; CDR3nt: TGTGCCAGCAGCCGGGGGACTAGCGGGGGAATAGCCAAAAACATTCAGTACTTC; CDR3aa: CASSRGTSGGIAKNIQYF
j_gene: TRBJ2-1; d_gene: TRBD2; abundance: .; v_gene: TRBV20-1; CDR3nt: TGCAGTGCTAGAAATAGACTAGCGGGGGCTAATGAGCAGTTCTTC; CDR3aa: CSARNRLAGANEQFF
j_gene: TRBJ1-4; d_gene: TRBD1; abundance: .; v_gene: TRBV2; CDR3nt: TGTGCCAGCACCAAAAGCCAGGGGGCAGGTGAAAAACTGTTTTTT; CDR3aa: CASTKSQGAGEKLFF
j_gene: TRBJ2-3; d_gene: TRBD2; abundance: .; v_gene: TRBV2; CDR3nt: TGTGCCAGCAGAGGACTAGCGGGGGGTGATACGCAGTATTTT; CDR3aa: CASRGLAGGDTQYF
j_gene: TRBJ2-5; d_gene: TRBD2; abundance: .; v_gene: TRBV5-1; CDR3nt: TGCGCCAGCAGGGGACTAGCGGGAGGTTTGTCGGTTGAGACCCAGTACTTC; CDR3aa: CASRGLAGGLSVETQYF
j_gene: TRBJ2-2; d_gene: TRBD1; abundance: .; v_gene: TRBV23-1; CDR3nt: TGCGCCAGCAGTCCGGGACAGGGGACAAACACCGGGGAGCTGTTTTTT; CDR3aa: CASSPGQGTNTGELFF
j_gene: TRBJ1-2; d_gene: .; abundance: .; v_gene: TRBV3-1; CDR3nt: TGTGCCAGCAGCCAAGCCCCAGACGATAATGGCTACACCTTC; CDR3aa: CASSQAPDDNGYTF
j_gene: TRBJ2-1; d_gene: TRBD2; abundance: .; v_gene: TRBV24-1; CDR3nt: TGTGCCACCAGTGATACCGCCACTAGCGGGGGCAGCTACAATGAGCAGTTCTTC; CDR3aa: CATSDTATSGGSYNEQFF
j_gene: TRBJ1-1; d_gene: .; abundance: .; v_gene: TRBV5-5; CDR3nt: TGTGCCAGCAGCTCCGGACAGTTGCCTGAAGCTTTCTTT; CDR3aa: CASSSGQLPEAFF
j_gene: TRBJ2-7; d_gene: .; abundance: .; v_gene: TRBV27; CDR3nt: TGTGCCAGCAGAGGGGAGGGACAGCGACACTACGAGCAGTACTTC; CDR3aa: CASRGEGQRHYEQYF
j_gene: TRBJ2-3; d_gene: .; abundance: .; v_gene: TRBV21-1; CDR3nt: TGTGCCAGCAGCACCCACACCGGGTCTAGCGTCACTAGCACAGATACGCAGTATTTT; CDR3aa: CASSTHTGSSVTSTDTQYF
j_gene: TRBJ2-1; d_gene: TRBD2; abundance: .; v_gene: TRBV20-1; CDR3nt: TGCAGTGCAACAGACCCACGGGAGGGTGACAGCGGTGAGCAGTTCTTC; CDR3aa: CSATDPREGDSGEQFF
j_gene: TRBJ2-3; d_gene: .; abundance: many; v_gene: TRBV6-6; CDR3nt: TGTGCCAGCAGAAACACAGATACGCAGTATTTT; CDR3aa: CASRNTDTQYF
j_gene: TRBJ2-7; d_gene: .; abundance: .; v_gene: TRBV10-1; CDR3nt: TGCGCCAGCCAGACACCCTACGAGCAGTACTTC; CDR3aa: CASQTPYEQYF
j_gene: TRBJ1-2; d_gene: .; abundance: few; v_gene: TRBV4-2; CDR3nt: TGTGCCAGCAGCCAAGAGCTGGGCTCCGGTGGCTACACCTTC; CDR3aa: CASSQELGSGGYTF
j_gene: TRBJ2-7; d_gene: TRBD2; abundance: few; v_gene: TRBV20-1; CDR3nt: TGCAGTGCCTTAGTTCTAGCGGGAGTTTGGGAGCAGTACTTC; CDR3aa: CSALVLAGVWEQYF
j_gene: TRBJ1-6; d_gene: TRBD1; abundance: many; v_gene: TRBV6-1; CDR3nt: TGTGCCAGCATGAGGGGGACAGGGTATAATTCACCCCTCCACTTT; CDR3aa: CASMRGTGYNSPLHF
j_gene: TRBJ2-7; d_gene: TRBD1; abundance: .; v_gene: TRBV15; CDR3nt: TGTGCCACCAGCACCGACCGGGACAGGGACGAGCAGTACTTC; CDR3aa: CATSTDRDRDEQYF
j_gene: TRBJ2-2; d_gene: .; abundance: many; v_gene: TRBV7-9; CDR3nt: TGTGCCAGCAACCTGGGGGGGCCCGGGGAGCTGTTTTTT; CDR3aa: CASNLGGPGELFF
j_gene: TRBJ2-7; d_gene: TRBD2; abundance: few; v_gene: TRBV6-5; CDR3nt: TGTGCCAGCAGTTACTCGGTACTAGCGGGGTCCTACGAGCAGTACTTC; CDR3aa: CASSYSVLAGSYEQYF
j_gene: TRBJ2-3; d_gene: .; abundance: .; v_gene: TRBV7-2; CDR3nt: TGTGCCAGCAGCTTACCACCAGCAGCTACGCAGTATTTT; CDR3aa: CASSLPPAATQYF
j_gene: TRBJ1-6; d_gene: .; abundance: few; v_gene: TRBV2; CDR3nt: TGTGCCAGCAGCGAGGGGCGGAGCAGGGATTCACCCCTCCACTTT; CDR3aa: CASSEGRSRDSPLHF
j_gene: TRBJ1-2; d_gene: .; abundance: many; v_gene: TRBV6-1; CDR3nt: TGTGCCAGCGGTCCGTCCCAGGAACAGGGCTATGGCTACACCTTC; CDR3aa: CASGPSQEQGYGYTF
j_gene: TRBJ2-7; d_gene: TRBD1; abundance: .; v_gene: TRBV20-1; CDR3nt: TGCAGTGCTGACACGACAGGGGCCCCCTACGAGCAGTACTTC; CDR3aa: CSADTTGAPYEQYF
j_gene: TRBJ2-7; d_gene: .; abundance: .; v_gene: TRBV5-1; CDR3nt: TGCGCCAGCAGCTTTATGGACTTATCCTACGAGCAGTACTTC; CDR3aa: CASSFMDLSYEQYF
j_gene: TRBJ1-4; d_gene: .; abundance: .; v_gene: TRBV5-1; CDR3nt: TGCGCCAGCAGGGGAGGCCCCGCAACTAATGAAAAACTGTTTTTT; CDR3aa: CASRGGPATNEKLFF
j_gene: TRBJ2-2; d_gene: TRBD2; abundance: .; v_gene: TRBV4-3; CDR3nt: TGCGCCAGCAGCCAAGACGATAGCGGGTGGGGCACCGGGGAGCTGTTTTTT; CDR3aa: CASSQDDSGWGTGELFF
j_gene: TRBJ2-1; d_gene: .; abundance: few; v_gene: TRBV5-6; CDR3nt: TGTGCCAGCAGCTCGACCTCTGGACGGGGTGAGCAGTTCTTC; CDR3aa: CASSSTSGRGEQFF
j_gene: TRBJ2-3; d_gene: .; abundance: many; v_gene: TRBV9; CDR3nt: TGTGCCAGCAGCGTAGGCCCCCCAGATACGCAGTATTTT; CDR3aa: CASSVGPPDTQYF
j_gene: TRBJ2-1; d_gene: .; abundance: few; v_gene: TRBV7-9; CDR3nt: TGTGCCAGCAGCTTAGTTCTAACCCCAGGGCTCTACAATGAGCAGTTCTTC; CDR3aa: CASSLVLTPGLYNEQFF
j_gene: TRBJ2-1; d_gene: TRBD2; abundance: few; v_gene: TRBV11-2; CDR3nt: TGTGCCAGCAGCTTAGAAAGCGGGGGGGCCGGGAATGAGCAGTTCTTC; CDR3aa: CASSLESGGAGNEQFF
j_gene: TRBJ2-5; d_gene: .; abundance: .; v_gene: TRBV6-4; CDR3nt: TGTGCCAGCAGTGACTCCGAGGTAGAGACCCAGTACTTC; CDR3aa: CASSDSEVETQYF
j_gene: TRBJ2-7; d_gene: .; abundance: few; v_gene: TRBV25-1; CDR3nt: TGTGCCAGCGAGGACACGTCGTCCTACGAGCAGTACTTC; CDR3aa: CASEDTSSYEQYF
j_gene: TRBJ2-3; d_gene: .; abundance: few; v_gene: TRBV24-1; CDR3nt: TGTGCCACCAGTAGCGGCTATGGGGATACGCAGTATTTT; CDR3aa: CATSSGYGDTQYF
j_gene: TRBJ2-1; d_gene: .; abundance: .; v_gene: TRBV6-5; CDR3nt: TGTGCCAGCAGTTACTCCCAGGGCCTGTACAATGAGCAGTTCTTC; CDR3aa: CASSYSQGLYNEQFF
j_gene: TRBJ2-7; d_gene: TRBD2; abundance: few; v_gene: TRBV11-2; CDR3nt: TGTGCCAGCAGCTTAGGGGGGCTAGCGGGTGAGACCTACGAGCAGTACTTC; CDR3aa: CASSLGGLAGETYEQYF
j_gene: TRBJ2-5; d_gene: TRBD1; abundance: .; v_gene: TRBV6-1; CDR3nt: TGTGCCAGCAGTGTCTTCTCGGGACAGCAAGAGACCCAGTACTTC; CDR3aa: CASSVFSGQQETQYF
j_gene: TRBJ2-2; d_gene: .; abundance: few; v_gene: TRBV11-2; CDR3nt: TGTGCCAGCAGCTTAGGGGACTTCCTCCCCGCCGGGGAGCTGTTTTTT; CDR3aa: CASSLGDFLPAGELFF
j_gene: TRBJ2-3; d_gene: TRBD1; abundance: few; v_gene: TRBV5-1; CDR3nt: TGCGCCAGCAGCTTGGTGTCGGGACAGCCCTTGCTTAAAGATACGCAGTATTTT; CDR3aa: CASSLVSGQPLLKDTQYF
j_gene: TRBJ2-1; d_gene: .; abundance: many; v_gene: TRBV12-3/TRBV12-4; CDR3nt: TGTGCCAGCAGTTTCCCCGGACTAGCGTCATCCCAGGGGGCGTCCTACAATGAGCAGTTCTTC; CDR3aa: CASSFPGLASSQGASYNEQFF
j_gene: TRBJ2-3; d_gene: .; abundance: many; v_gene: TRBV29-1; CDR3nt: TGCAGTGGAGGGCGGGATGGCACAGATACGCAGTATTTT; CDR3aa: CSGGRDGTDTQYF
j_gene: TRBJ1-1; d_gene: .; abundance: few; v_gene: TRBV6-1; CDR3nt: TGTGCCAGCAGTGCGGACAGATTGAACACTGAAGCTTTCTTT; CDR3aa: CASSADRLNTEAFF
j_gene: TRBJ2-7; d_gene: TRBD2; abundance: many; v_gene: TRBV29-1; CDR3nt: TGCAGCGTTGGGACTAGCGGACTCTACGAGCAGTACTTC; CDR3aa: CSVGTSGLYEQYF
j_gene: TRBJ1-4; d_gene: .; abundance: few; v_gene: TRBV10-3; CDR3nt: TGTGCCATCAGTGACCTTGGGACTAATGAAAAACTGTTTTTT; CDR3aa: CAISDLGTNEKLFF
j_gene: TRBJ2-1; d_gene: .; abundance: few; v_gene: TRBV29-1; CDR3nt: TGCAGCGGCTGGCCTTCCTACAATGAGCAGTTCTTC; CDR3aa: CSGWPSYNEQFF
j_gene: TRBJ2-5; d_gene: TRBD2; abundance: many; v_gene: TRBV29-1; CDR3nt: TGCAGCGTTCGCTCGGGAGGAGAGACCCAGTACTTC; CDR3aa: CSVRSGGETQYF
j_gene: TRBJ2-1; d_gene: .; abundance: few; v_gene: TRBV28; CDR3nt: TGTGCCAGCAGCCCCGGGACTTACTACAATGAGCAGTTCTTC; CDR3aa: CASSPGTYYNEQFF
j_gene: TRBJ2-7; d_gene: .; abundance: .; v_gene: TRBV11-2; CDR3nt: TGTGCCAGCAGCACGTGGGTGGGGGAAACCTACGAGCAGTACTTC; CDR3aa: CASSTWVGETYEQYF
j_gene: TRBJ2-1; d_gene: .; abundance: .; v_gene: TRBV6-1; CDR3nt: TGTGCCAGCATCCGGGGACACGAGAAGAGCTGGGGGCAGTTCTTC; CDR3aa: CASIRGHEKSWGQFF
j_gene: TRBJ1-2; d_gene: TRBD1; abundance: .; v_gene: TRBV6-5; CDR3nt: TGTGCCAGCAGTTATGAGACAGGGAGAGATGGCTACACCTTC; CDR3aa: CASSYETGRDGYTF
j_gene: TRBJ2-3; d_gene: TRBD2; abundance: .; v_gene: TRBV11-1; CDR3nt: TGTGCCAGCAGCAGGACTAGCGGGAGGGTTCTCGGCACAGATACGCAGTATTTT; CDR3aa: CASSRTSGRVLGTDTQYF
j_gene: TRBJ2-3; d_gene: .; abundance: few; v_gene: TRBV6-1; CDR3nt: TGTGCCAGCAGTCCCGGGACACTTACTAGCACAGATACGCAGTATTTT; CDR3aa: CASSPGTLTSTDTQYF